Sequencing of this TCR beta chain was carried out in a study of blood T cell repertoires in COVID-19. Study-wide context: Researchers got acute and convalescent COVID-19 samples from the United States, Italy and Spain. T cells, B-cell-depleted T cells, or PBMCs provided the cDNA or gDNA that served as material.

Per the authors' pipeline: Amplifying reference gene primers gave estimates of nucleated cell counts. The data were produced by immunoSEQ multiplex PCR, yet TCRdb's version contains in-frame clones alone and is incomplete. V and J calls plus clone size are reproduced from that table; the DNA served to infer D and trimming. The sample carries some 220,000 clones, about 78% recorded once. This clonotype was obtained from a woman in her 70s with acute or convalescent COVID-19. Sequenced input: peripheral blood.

The CDR3 DNA reads TGTGCCAGCAGTTACGGGACAGGGGTGACAGATACGCAGTATTTT. It codes for CASSYGTGVTDTQYF. The rearrangement joins TRBV6-5 to TRBJ2-3; 10 nucleotides line up with TRBD1. Germline V lookup: CDR1 MNHEY, CDR2 SVGAGI. V dropped 2 bases and J dropped 3; count of bases not matched to a gene: 2. This CDR3 is 15 amino acids long.